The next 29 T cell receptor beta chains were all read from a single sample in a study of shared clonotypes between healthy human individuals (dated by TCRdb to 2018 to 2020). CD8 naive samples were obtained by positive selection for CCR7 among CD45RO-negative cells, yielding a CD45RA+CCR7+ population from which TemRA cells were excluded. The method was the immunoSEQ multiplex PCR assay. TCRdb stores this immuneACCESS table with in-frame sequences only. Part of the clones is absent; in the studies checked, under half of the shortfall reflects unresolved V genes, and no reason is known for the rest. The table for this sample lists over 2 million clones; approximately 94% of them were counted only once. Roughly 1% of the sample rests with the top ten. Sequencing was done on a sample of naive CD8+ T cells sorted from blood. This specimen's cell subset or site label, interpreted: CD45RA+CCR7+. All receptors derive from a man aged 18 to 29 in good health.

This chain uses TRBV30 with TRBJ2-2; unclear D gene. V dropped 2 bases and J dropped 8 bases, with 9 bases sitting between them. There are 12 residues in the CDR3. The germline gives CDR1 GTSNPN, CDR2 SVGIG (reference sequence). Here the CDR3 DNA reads TGTGCCTGGAGTCCAACGTCAGGGGAGCTGTTTTTT. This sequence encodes CAWSPTSGELFF.

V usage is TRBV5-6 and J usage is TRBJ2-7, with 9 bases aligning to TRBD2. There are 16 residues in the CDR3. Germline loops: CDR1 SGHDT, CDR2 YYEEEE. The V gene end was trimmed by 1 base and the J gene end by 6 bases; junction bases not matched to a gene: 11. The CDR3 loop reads CASSLFSGGRAFEQYF. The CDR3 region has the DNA TGTGCCAGCAGCTTGTTTTCCGGCGGGAGGGCCTTCGAGCAGTACTTC.

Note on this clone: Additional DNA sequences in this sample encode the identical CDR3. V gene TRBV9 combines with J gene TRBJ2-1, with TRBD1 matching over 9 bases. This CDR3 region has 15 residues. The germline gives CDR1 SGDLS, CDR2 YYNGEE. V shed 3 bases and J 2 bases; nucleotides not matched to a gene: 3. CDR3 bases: TGTGCCAGCAGCGCAACAGGGGGCACCTACAATGAGCAGTTCTTC. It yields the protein CASSATGGTYNEQFF.

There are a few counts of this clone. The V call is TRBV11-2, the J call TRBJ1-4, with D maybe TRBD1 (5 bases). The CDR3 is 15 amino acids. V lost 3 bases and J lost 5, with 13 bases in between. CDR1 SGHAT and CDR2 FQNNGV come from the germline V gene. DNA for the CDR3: TGTGCCAGCAGCTTGCGAGGGGCTTCGAATGAAAAACTGTTTTTT. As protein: CASSLRGASNEKLFF.

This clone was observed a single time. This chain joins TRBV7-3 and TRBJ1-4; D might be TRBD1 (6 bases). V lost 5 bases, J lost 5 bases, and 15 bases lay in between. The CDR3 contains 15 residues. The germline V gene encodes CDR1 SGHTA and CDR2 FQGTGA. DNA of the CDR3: TGTGCCAGCAGCCCCACCGGGACACTGAATGAAAAACTGTTTTTT. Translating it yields CASSPTGTLNEKLFF. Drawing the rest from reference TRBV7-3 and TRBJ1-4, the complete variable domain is GAGVSQTPSNKVTEKGKYVELRCDPISGHTALYWYRQSLGQGPEFLIYFQGTGAADDSGLPNDRFFAVRPEGSVSTLKIQRTERGDSAVYLCASSPTGTLNEKLFFGSGTQLSVL.

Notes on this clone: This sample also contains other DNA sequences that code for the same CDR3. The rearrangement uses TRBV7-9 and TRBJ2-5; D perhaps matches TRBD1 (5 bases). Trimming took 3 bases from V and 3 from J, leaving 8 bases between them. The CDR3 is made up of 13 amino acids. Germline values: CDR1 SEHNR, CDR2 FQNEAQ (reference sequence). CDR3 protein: CASSLDTEETQYF. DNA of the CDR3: TGTGCCAGCAGCTTGGACACCGAAGAGACCCAGTACTTC.

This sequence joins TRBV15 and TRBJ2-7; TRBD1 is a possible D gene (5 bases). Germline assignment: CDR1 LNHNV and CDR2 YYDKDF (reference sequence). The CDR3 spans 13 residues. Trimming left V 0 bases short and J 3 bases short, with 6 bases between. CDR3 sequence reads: CATSRDDSYEQYF. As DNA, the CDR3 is TGTGCCACCAGCAGAGATGACAGCTACGAGCAGTACTTC.

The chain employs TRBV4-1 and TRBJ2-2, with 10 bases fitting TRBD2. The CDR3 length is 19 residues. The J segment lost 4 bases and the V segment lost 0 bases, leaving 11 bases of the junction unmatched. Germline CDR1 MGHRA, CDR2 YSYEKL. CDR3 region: CASSQDPAVLAGITGELFF. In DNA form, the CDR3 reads TGCGCCAGCAGCCAAGATCCCGCCGTACTAGCGGGGATCACCGGGGAGCTGTTTTTT.

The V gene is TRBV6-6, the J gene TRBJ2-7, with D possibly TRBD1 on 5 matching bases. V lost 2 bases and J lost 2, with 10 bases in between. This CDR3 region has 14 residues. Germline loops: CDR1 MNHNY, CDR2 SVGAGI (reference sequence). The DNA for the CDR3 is TGTGCCAGCAGTTACCAGGGATCCCCCTACGAGCAGTACTTC. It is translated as CASSYQGSPYEQYF.

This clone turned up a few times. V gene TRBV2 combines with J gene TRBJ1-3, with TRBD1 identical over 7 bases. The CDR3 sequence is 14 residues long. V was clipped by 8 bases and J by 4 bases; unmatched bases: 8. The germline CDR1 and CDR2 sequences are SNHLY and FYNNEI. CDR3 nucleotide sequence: TGTGCCAGCCGGACAGGCCGCAACGGAAACACCATATATTTT. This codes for CASRTGRNGNTIYF.

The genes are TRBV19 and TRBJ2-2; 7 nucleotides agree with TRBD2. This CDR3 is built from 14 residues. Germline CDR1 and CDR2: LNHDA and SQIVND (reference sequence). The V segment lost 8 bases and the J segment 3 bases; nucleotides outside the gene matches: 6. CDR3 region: CASGGSLDTGELFF. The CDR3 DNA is TGTGCCAGTGGCGGGAGCTTGGACACCGGGGAGCTGTTTTTT.

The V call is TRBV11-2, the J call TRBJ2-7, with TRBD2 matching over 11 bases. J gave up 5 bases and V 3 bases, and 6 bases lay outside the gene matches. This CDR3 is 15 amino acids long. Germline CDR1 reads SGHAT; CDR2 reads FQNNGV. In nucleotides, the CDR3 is TGTGCCAGCAGCTTCCCCCGACTAGCGGGACACGAGCAGTACTTC. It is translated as CASSFPRLAGHEQYF.

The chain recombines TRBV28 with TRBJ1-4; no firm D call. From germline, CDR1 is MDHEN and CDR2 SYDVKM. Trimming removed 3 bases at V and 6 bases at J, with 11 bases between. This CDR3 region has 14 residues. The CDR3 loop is CASSFSASDEKLFF. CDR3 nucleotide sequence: TGTGCCAGCAGTTTCTCCGCCAGTGATGAAAAACTGTTTTTT.

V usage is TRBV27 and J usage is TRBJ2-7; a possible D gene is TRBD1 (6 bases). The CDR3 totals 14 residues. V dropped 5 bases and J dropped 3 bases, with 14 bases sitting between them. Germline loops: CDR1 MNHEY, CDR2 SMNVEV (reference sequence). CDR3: CASSPLGALYEQYF. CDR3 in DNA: TGTGCCAGCAGTCCCCTGGGGGCGCTCTACGAGCAGTACTTC.

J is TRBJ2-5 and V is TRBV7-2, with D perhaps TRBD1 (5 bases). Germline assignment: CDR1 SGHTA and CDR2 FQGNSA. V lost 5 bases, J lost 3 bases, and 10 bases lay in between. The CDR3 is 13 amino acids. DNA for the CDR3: TGTGCCAGCAGCCCAGGGTTTGAAGAGACCCAGTACTTC. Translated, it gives CASSPGFEETQYF.

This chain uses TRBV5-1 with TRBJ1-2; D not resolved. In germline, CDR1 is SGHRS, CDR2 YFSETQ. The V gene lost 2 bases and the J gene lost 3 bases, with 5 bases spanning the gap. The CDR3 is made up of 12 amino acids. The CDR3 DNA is TGCGCCAGCAGCTTTCTTGACTATGGCTACACCTTC. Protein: CASSFLDYGYTF.

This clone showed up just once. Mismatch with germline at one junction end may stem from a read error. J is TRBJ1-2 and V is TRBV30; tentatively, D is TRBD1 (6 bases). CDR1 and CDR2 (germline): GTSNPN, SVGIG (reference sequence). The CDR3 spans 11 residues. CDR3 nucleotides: TGTGCCTGGAGATCAGGGGATCGCTACATCTTC. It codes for CAWRSGDRYIF.

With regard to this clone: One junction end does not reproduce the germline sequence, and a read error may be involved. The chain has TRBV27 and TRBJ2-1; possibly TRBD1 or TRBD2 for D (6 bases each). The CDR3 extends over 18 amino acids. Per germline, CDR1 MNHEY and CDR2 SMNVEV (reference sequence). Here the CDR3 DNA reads TGTGCCAGCAGTTTATCGTCGGAGGGGGATTACTCCTACAATGGGCAGTTCTTC. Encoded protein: CASSLSSEGDYSYNGQFF.

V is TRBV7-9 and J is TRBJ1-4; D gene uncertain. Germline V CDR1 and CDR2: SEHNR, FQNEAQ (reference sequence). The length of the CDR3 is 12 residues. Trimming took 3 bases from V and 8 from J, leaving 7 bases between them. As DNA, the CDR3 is TGTGCCAGCAGCTTCCCGGACGAAAAACTGTTTTTT. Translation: CASSFPDEKLFF.

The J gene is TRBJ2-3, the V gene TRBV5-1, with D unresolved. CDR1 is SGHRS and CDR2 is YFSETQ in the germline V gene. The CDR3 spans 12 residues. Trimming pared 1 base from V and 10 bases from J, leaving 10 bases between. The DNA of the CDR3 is TGCGCCAGCAGCTTGACGGAAGTCCCGCAGTATTTT. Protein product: CASSLTEVPQYF.

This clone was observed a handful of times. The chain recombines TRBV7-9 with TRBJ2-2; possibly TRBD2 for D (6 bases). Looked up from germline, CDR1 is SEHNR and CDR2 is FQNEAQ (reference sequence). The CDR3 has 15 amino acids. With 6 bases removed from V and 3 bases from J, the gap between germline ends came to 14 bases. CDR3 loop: CASRSPGLHTGELFF. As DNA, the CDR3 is TGTGCCAGCAGATCACCGGGACTTCACACCGGGGAGCTGTTTTTT. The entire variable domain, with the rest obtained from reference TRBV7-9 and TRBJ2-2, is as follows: DTGVSQNPRHKITKRGQNVTFRCDPISEHNRLYWYRQTLGQGPEFLTYFQNEAQLEKSRLLSDRFSAERPKGSFSTLEIQRTEQGDSAMYLCASRSPGLHTGELFFGEGSRLTVL.

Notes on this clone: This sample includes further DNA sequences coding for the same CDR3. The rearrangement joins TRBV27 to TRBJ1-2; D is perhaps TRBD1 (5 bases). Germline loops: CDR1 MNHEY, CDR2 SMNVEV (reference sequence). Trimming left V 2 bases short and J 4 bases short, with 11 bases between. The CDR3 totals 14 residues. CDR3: CASSLTGGGYGYTF. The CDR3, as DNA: TGTGCCAGCAGTTTAACGGGGGGTGGCTATGGCTACACCTTC.

The CDR3, as DNA: TGTGCCAGCAGCTGGGACGGGGTTACGGTAGGAGCGGAGCAGTACTTC. Amino acid sequence: CASSWDGVTVGAEQYF. The rearrangement joins TRBV5-4 to TRBJ2-7; D might be TRBD1 or TRBD2, each matching 5 bases. The V gene's germline CDR1 is SGHNT and CDR2 YYREEE (reference sequence). Trimming stripped 3 bases from V and 7 bases from J, with 23 bases between. This CDR3 has 16 residues.

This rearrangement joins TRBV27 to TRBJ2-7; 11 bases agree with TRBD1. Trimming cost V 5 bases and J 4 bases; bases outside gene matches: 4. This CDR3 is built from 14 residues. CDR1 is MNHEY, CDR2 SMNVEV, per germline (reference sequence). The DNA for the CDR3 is TGTGCCAGCAGTGTAGGGACAGGGGGATACGAGCAGTACTTC. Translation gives CASSVGTGGYEQYF.

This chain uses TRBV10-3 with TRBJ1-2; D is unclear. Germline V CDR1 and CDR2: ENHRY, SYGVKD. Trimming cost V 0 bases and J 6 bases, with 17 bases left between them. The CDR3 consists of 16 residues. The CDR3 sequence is CAISESTLETPDGYTF. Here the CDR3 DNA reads TGTGCCATCAGTGAGTCGACTCTGGAGACACCTGATGGCTACACCTTC.

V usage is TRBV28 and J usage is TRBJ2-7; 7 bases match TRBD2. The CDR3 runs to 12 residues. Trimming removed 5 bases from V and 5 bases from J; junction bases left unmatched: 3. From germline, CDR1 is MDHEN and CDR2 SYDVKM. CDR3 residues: CASSGLEDEQYF. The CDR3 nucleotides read TGTGCCAGCAGTGGACTAGAGGACGAGCAGTACTTC.

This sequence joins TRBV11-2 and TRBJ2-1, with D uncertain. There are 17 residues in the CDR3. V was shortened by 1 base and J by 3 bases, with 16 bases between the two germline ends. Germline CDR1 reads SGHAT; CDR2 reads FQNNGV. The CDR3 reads CASSLGASEPDYNEQFF. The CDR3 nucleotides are TGTGCCAGCAGCTTAGGGGCTAGTGAACCCGACTACAATGAGCAGTTCTTC.

CDR3: CASSLRLGQGANTGELFF. The CDR3 DNA follows: TGTGCCAGCAGCTTACGCTTGGGACAGGGGGCGAACACCGGGGAGCTGTTTTTT. This chain links TRBV13 with TRBJ2-2, with 11 bases fitting TRBD1. Germline loops: CDR1 PRHDT, CDR2 FYEKMQ (reference sequence). The ends lost 2 bases at V and 0 bases at J; junction bases unmatched: 5. The CDR3 is 18 amino acids.

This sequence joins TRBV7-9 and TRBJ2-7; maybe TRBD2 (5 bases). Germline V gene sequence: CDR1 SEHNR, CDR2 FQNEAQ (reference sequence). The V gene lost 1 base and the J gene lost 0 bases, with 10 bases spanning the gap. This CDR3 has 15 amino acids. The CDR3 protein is CASSLGLAPSYEQYF. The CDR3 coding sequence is TGTGCCAGCAGCTTAGGTCTAGCCCCCTCCTACGAGCAGTACTTC.